This T cell receptor (beta chain) was sequenced in a study of regulatory T cells in long-lasting Graves disease. General study findings and limits: Small sample size may have lowered accuracy.

Time point given: persistent/refractory GD, antithyroid drugs over 5 years with positive TRAb. With RNA extracted from PBMCs as input, the TCR library was made. This clonotype was seen a handful of times. Its antigen is undetermined. Arm-PCR of CDR3 regions and iRepertoire HTBI primers were the basis on which TCR beta libraries were built. TCRdb itself ran the multiplex PCR reads through MiXCR, one entry per CDR3 protein. The repertoire holds hundreds of thousands of distinct CDR3 sequences, 25% to 30% seen once, with around 42% in the top ten. The CDR3 length is 14 residues. The germline V gene encodes CDR1 SGHTA and CDR2 FQGTGA. V lost 5 bases and J lost 7, with 16 bases in between.

The source is a female donor with Graves disease. V usage is TRBV7-3 and J usage is TRBJ2-3, with D perhaps TRBD2 (6 bases). The input for sequencing was peripheral blood mononuclear cells (PBMCs), taken when the disease was refractory, from a patient treated with antithyroid drugs. The CDR3 loop is CASSPSRTTYTQYF. The CDR3 region has the DNA TGTGCCAGCAGCCCATCCCGGACTACTTATACGCAGTATTTT.